The rows below give T cell receptor beta chains drawn from one sample of a study of cytomegalovirus exposure and HLA in healthy donors. Sequenced by immunoSEQ multiplex PCR; TCRdb stores in-frame clones only, minus some. The sample totals roughly 100,000 clones. What was sequenced was PBMCs. The receptors come from a middle-aged man in good health and CMV-seronegative. The conserved cysteine and the conserved F or W are not part of the CDR3 here. A D gene is named only where the DNA matches it firmly.

>TRBJ2-1|TRBV19|TRBD1
ASSSFGQGNYNEQF
>TRBJ2-2|TRBV19|TRBD2
ASSILAGLMGSGELF
>TRBJ2-7|TRBV2|.
ASSGLSEQY
>TRBJ1-6|TRBV4-1|.
ASSQDIATEGSPLH
>TRBJ1-5|TRBV7-9|.
ASSLGTVRNQPQH
>TRBJ1-4|TRBV6-5|.
ASARATNEKLF
>TRBJ2-2|TRBV2|.
ASSEGPGELF
>TRBJ2-7|TRBV2|TRBD1
ASRGTIGTGRPPEQY
>TRBJ2-1|TRBV12-5|.
ASGFSGAYNEQF
>TRBJ1-2|TRBV7-8|.
ASSSKDSYGYT
>TRBJ1-2|TRBV9|.
ASSGGVPIGGYT
>TRBJ1-1|TRBV5-6|.
ASSLYRVGNTEAF
>TRBJ2-4|TRBV2|TRBD2
ASKLGGFAKNIQY
>TRBJ2-7|TRBV5-1|.
ASSLYRGAPYEQY
>TRBJ2-1|TRBV11-3|TRBD2
ASSLRRESSYNEQF
>TRBJ2-3|TRBV27|.
ASSNPTERTDTQY
>TRBJ2-5|TRBV18|.
ASSPPGETQY
>TRBJ1-2|TRBV19|TRBD1
ASSIQGTVNYGYT
>TRBJ1-6|TRBV9|TRBD1
ASTPGTVDNSPLH
>TRBJ1-1|TRBV6-5|.
ASSLQPGYTEAF
>TRBJ2-1|TRBV2|TRBD2
ASRLAYNEQF
>TRBJ1-1|TRBV25-1|.
ASSGVNTEAF
>TRBJ2-7|TRBV5-6|TRBD2
ASSLLVSGRGEQY
>TRBJ2-7|TRBV28|TRBD1
ASSFWGQGRLRTYEQY
>TRBJ2-3|TRBV27|TRBD2
ASSFSGSVTDTQY
>TRBJ2-7|TRBV7-2|TRBD1
ASSEDRDNSYEQY
>TRBJ2-1|TRBV9|TRBD1
ASSEKPGTAFYNEQF
>TRBJ1-2|TRBV7-2|.
ASSLVDRGGYT
>TRBJ2-7|TRBV9|TRBD1
ASSPRDSLSYEQY
>TRBJ2-5|TRBV5-1|TRBD2
ASSSGVAGQETQY
>TRBJ1-2|TRBV10-2|TRBD1
ASSTGDYGYT
>TRBJ1-4|TRBV19|TRBD1
ASSSITGGAEKLF
>TRBJ2-1|TRBV18|TRBD1
ASSPSAAGQGVYNEQF
>TRBJ2-7|TRBV29-1|TRBD1
SVVIGTEPYEQY
>TRBJ1-1|TRBV28|.
ASSLGRYTEAF
>TRBJ1-1|TRBV7-2|.
ASNYYSRGRYTEAF
>TRBJ1-2|TRBV7-2|.
ASSSREGLLYGYT
>TRBJ2-2|TRBV5-4|.
ASSRQAINTGELF
>TRBJ2-6|TRBV6-1|.
ASREQPLGGANVLT
>TRBJ2-1|TRBV10-3|.
AISEPRETYNEQF
>TRBJ2-7|TRBV9|TRBD2
ASSGGGWSGGEQY
>TRBJ1-2|TRBV29-1|TRBD1
SVEGTDYGYT
>TRBJ2-1|TRBV19|TRBD1
ASSIVDMRGRKF
>TRBJ1-4|TRBV5-8|.
ASSKATTVNERLF
>TRBJ1-1|TRBV5-1|.
ASSLALARNTEAF
>TRBJ2-1|TRBV19|TRBD1
ASSIRTGRQF
>TRBJ1-3|TRBV6-1|TRBD1
ASQQGSGGNTIY
>TRBJ1-2|TRBV7-8|TRBD1
ASSFDRGVLGT
>TRBJ2-6|TRBV28|.
ASSLDTPSGANVLT
>TRBJ2-6|TRBV4-3|.
ASSRRGTNVLT
>TRBJ1-2|TRBV27|.
ASSLSRTAYGYT
>TRBJ2-1|TRBV5-1|.
ASSFSGASYNEQF
>TRBJ1-1|TRBV11-3|.
ASSPGRGLNTEAF
>TRBJ2-2|TRBV28|.
ASSSTGRAGELF
>TRBJ1-3|TRBV4-2|.
ASSLGNTIY
>TRBJ2-2|TRBV5-1|TRBD2
ASSLVAGGNTGELF
>TRBJ2-5|TRBV30|TRBD2
AWSSYTGGRARETQY